This entry lists 14 T cell receptor beta chains sequenced from one sample in a study of blood T cell repertoires in COVID-19 (TCRdb year 2020). To prepare the library, the immunoSEQ multiplex PCR assay was applied. TCRdb provides this immuneACCESS table in a form limited to in-frame rearrangements. Some clones are lacking; in checked studies, under half of them reflect an unresolved V gene, and why the rest are absent is not known. A total of about 60,000 clones appear in this sample, over 75% of them only once. Together, the top ten hold 4.5% to 5% of the sample. The sample consisted of peripheral blood. The receptor set was obtained from a human donor in a cohort sampled during active COVID-19.

J is TRBJ2-7 and V is TRBV11-2; 9 bases map to TRBD1. V trimming: 5 bases; J trimming: 9 bases; junction bases outside the gene matches: 14. This CDR3 has 15 amino acids. Germline assignment: CDR1 SGHAT and CDR2 FQNNGV. This CDR3 reads CASSPTPGQGIWQYF. CDR3 in DNA: TGTGCCAGCAGCCCTACACCGGGACAGGGTATTTGGCAGTACTTC.

This clone was counted only a few times. V gene TRBV27 combines with J gene TRBJ1-2; D is possibly TRBD1 (5 bases). Germline V gives CDR1 MNHEY, CDR2 SMNVEV (reference sequence). V was pared by 6 bases and J by 7 bases, with 15 bases between. The CDR3 runs to 13 residues. CDR3 protein: CASSLKTDFGYTF. CDR3 DNA sequence: TGTGCCAGCAGCTTAAAGACAGACTTTGGCTACACCTTC.

This clone was seen only once. The gene calls are TRBV19 and TRBJ1-1; possibly TRBD1 for D (6 bases). This CDR3 has 14 residues. Germline-derived CDR1 and CDR2 are LNHDA and SQIVND (reference sequence). V gave up 3 bases and J gave up 6 bases, with 14 bases separating them. CDR3 coding DNA: TGTGCCAGTAGTATGGGGGGGCATATCGCTGAAGCTTTCTTT. Translated, it gives CASSMGGHIAEAFF.

The gene calls are TRBV1 and TRBJ2-1; the DNA was not compared with TRBD2, the D call given in the table. TRBV1 is a pseudogene segment. This CDR3 spans 16 amino acids. The CDR3, as DNA: TGCACCAGCAGCCAAGACGGGGTTTCGTCCTACAATGAGCAGTTCTTC. As protein: CTSSQDGVSSYNEQFF.

This chain uses TRBV19 with TRBJ1-5; no clear D gene. Germline assignment: CDR1 LNHDA and CDR2 SQIVND (reference sequence). The ends were cut back, 5 bases at V and 6 bases at J, with 11 bases in the middle. The CDR3 sequence is 13 residues long. The CDR3, as DNA: TGTGCCAGTAGTTTCCTTTACGGTCAGCCCCAGCATTTT. Translating gives CASSFLYGQPQHF.

The chain couples TRBV7-3 to TRBJ1-2; tentatively, D is TRBD1 (6 bases). CDR3 length: 17 amino acids. V was pared by 5 bases and J by 0 bases, with 19 bases between. Germline CDR1 is SGHTA and CDR2 is FQGTGA. This chain's CDR3 is CASSKSAGTSTNYGYTF. CDR3 DNA sequence: TGTGCCAGCAGCAAATCGGCCGGGACATCGACTAACTATGGCTACACCTTC.

The chain carries TRBV7-9 and TRBJ2-1, with 8 bases lining up with TRBD1. This CDR3 region has 12 residues. Trimming cost V 9 bases and J 7 bases; bases outside gene matches: 5. CDR1 and CDR2 from the germline V gene are SEHNR and FQNEAQ (reference sequence). The CDR3 nucleotides read TGTGCCAGTGGACAGGGTGGGAATGAGCAGTTCTTC. It yields the protein CASGQGGNEQFF.

The chain combines TRBV5-8 with TRBJ2-3; a possible D gene is TRBD2 (5 bases). The CDR3 is made up of 15 amino acids. The ends were cut back, 5 bases at V and 3 bases at J, with 16 bases in the middle. Per the germline V gene, CDR1 is SGHTS and CDR2 is YDEGEE. The CDR3 loop reads CASSERAAATDTQYF. The DNA of the CDR3 is TGTGCCAGCAGTGAGAGAGCGGCGGCGACAGATACGCAGTATTTT.

The chain uses TRBV2 and TRBJ2-2; D is possibly TRBD1 (6 bases). Trimming pared 7 bases from V and 5 bases from J, leaving 8 bases between. Per germline, CDR1 SNHLY and CDR2 FYNNEI. This CDR3 is built from 12 residues. CDR3 residues: CASTQGTGELFF. DNA for the CDR3: TGTGCCAGCACCCAGGGGACCGGGGAGCTGTTTTTT. Full variable domain (remainder filled in from reference TRBV2 and TRBJ2-2): EPEVTQTPSHQVTQMGQEVILRCVPISNHLYFYWYRQILGQKVEFLVSFYNNEISEKSEIFDDQFSVERPDGSNFTLKIRSTKLEDSAMYFCASTQGTGELFFGEGSRLTVL.

The CDR3 DNA is TGTGCCACCAGTGATAACAGGACGCCCGGGCTAGCCAAAAACATTCAGTACTTC. Protein: CATSDNRTPGLAKNIQYF. The chain carries TRBV24-1 and TRBJ2-4; maybe TRBD1 (5 bases). Germline V gene sequence: CDR1 KGHDR, CDR2 SFDVKD. Trimming pared 3 bases from V and 0 bases from J, leaving 17 bases between. This CDR3 comprises 18 residues.

This clone was seen a handful of times. The gene calls are TRBV5-1 and TRBJ2-7; 7 bases match TRBD1. Germline V lookup: CDR1 SGHRS, CDR2 YFSETQ. V dropped 2 bases and J dropped 6; count of bases not matched to a gene: 5. The CDR3 sequence is 13 residues long. The CDR3 coding sequence is TGCGCCAGCAGCTTACGACAGGGAACCGAGCAGTACTTC. It specifies CASSLRQGTEQYF.

This clone was observed once. The J gene is TRBJ2-3, the V gene TRBV5-4; D may be TRBD2 (5 bases). This CDR3 comprises 17 residues. Per the germline V gene, CDR1 is SGHNT and CDR2 is YYREEE (reference sequence). V dropped 3 bases and J dropped 5 bases, with 22 bases sitting between them. The CDR3 region has the DNA TGTGCCAGCAGCTCGGGCTCCTGGTCCTACCGGGGAGATACGCAGTATTTT. The encoded protein is CASSSGSWSYRGDTQYF.

The chain is built from TRBV19 and TRBJ1-5; tentative D call: TRBD1 (6 bases). The CDR3 extends over 15 amino acids. In germline, CDR1 is LNHDA, CDR2 SQIVND (reference sequence). V shed 6 bases and J shed 2 bases, with 14 bases lying between them. CDR3 sequence (DNA): TGTGCCAGTAGAGAGGCGGCAGGGGGCAATCAGCCCCAGCATTTT. This translates into CASREAAGGNQPQHF.

The chain combines TRBV30 with TRBJ1-1; TRBD1 is a possible D gene (5 bases). The germline V gene has CDR1 GTSNPN and CDR2 SVGIG (reference sequence). V was shortened by 0 bases and J by 7 bases, with 21 bases between the two germline ends. This CDR3 is built from 16 residues. CDR3 sequence: CAWSVTTGLPLFEAFF. The CDR3 DNA reads as TGTGCCTGGAGTGTCACTACAGGCCTACCTCTATTTGAAGCTTTCTTT.